The following is a T cell receptor (beta chain) sequence with its context. Its antigen is unidentified. The source of the sample is a study of cytomegalovirus exposure and HLA in healthy donors. Use of 60 Vbeta and 13 Jbeta primers characterized the PCR. TCRdb keeps only in-frame clones here, not all; method: immunoSEQ multiplex PCR. The sample table includes about 120,000 clones. Findings and limits, study-wide: According to a later analysis, most TCR beta chains associated with CMV appeared HLA-restricted. Cytomegalovirus-associated TCR beta chains were listed, numbering 164.

Germline CDR1 SEHNR, CDR2 FQNEAQ (reference sequence). With 9 bases clipped from V and 3 bases from J, the junction kept 13 bases outside the gene matches. The CDR3 spans 16 residues. The V call is TRBV7-9, the J call TRBJ1-4; 7 bases map to TRBD1. The sequenced sample was PBMCs. This clonotype was obtained from a man aged 18-30 years in good health and CMV-seronegative. CDR3 loop: CARRIRRDRPNEKLFF. As DNA, the CDR3 is TGTGCCAGACGGATAAGACGGGACAGACCTAATGAAAAACTGTTTTTT. Using reference TRBV7-9 and TRBJ1-4 for the parts outside the CDR3, the full variable domain is DTGVSQNPRHKITKRGQNVTFRCDPISEHNRLYWYRQTLGQGPEFLTYFQNEAQLEKSRLLSDRFSAERPKGSFSTLEIQRTEQGDSAMYLCARRIRRDRPNEKLFFGSGTQLSVL.